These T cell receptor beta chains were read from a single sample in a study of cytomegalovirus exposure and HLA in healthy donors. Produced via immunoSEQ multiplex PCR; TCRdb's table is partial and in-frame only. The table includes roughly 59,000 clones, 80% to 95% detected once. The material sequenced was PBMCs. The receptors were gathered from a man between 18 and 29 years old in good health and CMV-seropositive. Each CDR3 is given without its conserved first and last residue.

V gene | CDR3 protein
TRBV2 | ASSEGAGVETQY
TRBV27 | ASSLGQTNTGELF
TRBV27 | ASSSGQGGLEQY
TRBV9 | ASSVGNRRNIQY
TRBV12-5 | ASGLVVGEGGEAF
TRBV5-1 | ASSFFDKGEAF
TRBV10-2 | ASSLAERRETQY
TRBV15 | ATSRPGTGTNEQF
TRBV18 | ASSPLGLAGDYEQY
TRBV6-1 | ASSEPGTANYGYT
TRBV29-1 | SVGGRVDTGELF